Listed below are T cell receptor beta chains from one sample, sequenced in a study of blood T cell repertoires in COVID-19. Sequenced by immunoSEQ multiplex PCR; TCRdb stores in-frame clones only, minus some. The table records around 130,000 clones, roughly 82% of them present only once. Sequencing was performed on peripheral blood. Receptors originate from a human donor in a cohort sampled during active COVID-19. Each CDR3 is given with its conserved first and last residue. Each record gives: CDR3 DNA, CDR3 protein, V gene, clone size, J gene, D gene. A D gene is named only where the DNA matches it firmly. Not all rows give a size; the values are once, few, many and, for expanded clones, a class.

DNA: TGTGCCAGCACCACGGAGAACCATCAGCCCCAGCATTTT
CDR3: CASTTENHQPQHF
V: TRBV7-9
size: NA
J: TRBJ1-5
D: NA

DNA: TGTGCCAGCAAGCGGCCGGGCCCCCCCTACGAGCAGTACTTC
CDR3: CASKRPGPPYEQYF
V: TRBV27
size: once
J: TRBJ2-7
D: NA

DNA: TGTGCCAGCAGCTGGGGACACCAAGTGAATTCACCCCTCCACTTT
CDR3: CASSWGHQVNSPLHF
V: TRBV5-4
size: NA
J: TRBJ1-6
D: NA

DNA: TGTGCCAGTAGTATTCAGTTCCAGCGTACCATCCCAGAAAAACTGTTTTTT
CDR3: CASSIQFQRTIPEKLFF
V: TRBV19
size: once
J: TRBJ1-4
D: NA

DNA: TGTGCCAGCAGCAAAATCAGGACTAGCCCTACAGATACGCAGTATTTT
CDR3: CASSKIRTSPTDTQYF
V: TRBV13
size: few
J: TRBJ2-3
D: TRBD2

DNA: TGCGCCAGCAGCGATGGACTAGCGGTTTCCTACGAGCAGTACTTC
CDR3: CASSDGLAVSYEQYF
V: TRBV5-1
size: NA
J: TRBJ2-7
D: TRBD2

DNA: TGTGCCAGTAAGGGACAGGGGAGTCGGGAGACCCAGTACTTC
CDR3: CASKGQGSRETQYF
V: TRBV19
size: NA
J: TRBJ2-5
D: TRBD1

DNA: TGCGCCAGCAGCCAAGTAACAGGGGGCAGTGAGCAGTTCTTC
CDR3: CASSQVTGGSEQFF
V: TRBV4-1
size: once
J: TRBJ2-1
D: TRBD1

DNA: TGTGCCAGCAGCTTAGGTAGGACAGACGAACATACGCAGTATTTT
CDR3: CASSLGRTDEHTQYF
V: TRBV7-8
size: NA
J: TRBJ2-3
D: NA

DNA: TGTGCCAGCAGCTTCATAGCGGGGGGGGACTACGAGCAGTACTTC
CDR3: CASSFIAGGDYEQYF
V: TRBV7-2
size: NA
J: TRBJ2-7
D: TRBD2

DNA: TGCGCCAGCAGCCAAGAGTGGCATAATGAAAAACTGTTTTTT
CDR3: CASSQEWHNEKLFF
V: TRBV4-3
size: NA
J: TRBJ1-4
D: NA

DNA: TGTGCCAGTAGTACTCAGGGGGCCGGCTACGAGCAGTACTTC
CDR3: CASSTQGAGYEQYF
V: TRBV19
size: NA
J: TRBJ2-7
D: TRBD1

DNA: TGCGCCAGCAGCTTGGGAGAAGACAGAGGATGGGACGAGCAGTACTTC
CDR3: CASSLGEDRGWDEQYF
V: TRBV5-1
size: NA
J: TRBJ2-7
D: NA

DNA: TGCGCCAGCAGCCAGACCCCAACTAGCGGGGGGACCACAGATACGCAGTATTTT
CDR3: CASSQTPTSGGTTDTQYF
V: TRBV4-1
size: NA
J: TRBJ2-3
D: TRBD2

DNA: TGTGCCAGCAGTGAACCGGGACAGGGGGCGAGGAACGGCTACACCTTC
CDR3: CASSEPGQGARNGYTF
V: TRBV2
size: NA
J: TRBJ1-2
D: TRBD1

DNA: TGTGCCAGCAGTTACTCGGGGCAGGGGTATGGCTACACCTTC
CDR3: CASSYSGQGYGYTF
V: TRBV6-2/TRBV6-3
size: few
J: TRBJ1-2
D: NA

DNA: TGTGCCACCAGCAGGGCAGGTGAAAAACTGTTTTTT
CDR3: CATSRAGEKLFF
V: TRBV15
size: NA
J: TRBJ1-4
D: NA

DNA: TGTGCCAGCAGTTTTCAAGTCTTGTCGGGGGGAACAGATACGCAGTATTTT
CDR3: CASSFQVLSGGTDTQYF
V: TRBV27
size: NA
J: TRBJ2-3
D: TRBD2

DNA: TGTGCCAGCAAGCCAGGGGGCAAGAACACTGAAGCTTTCTTT
CDR3: CASKPGGKNTEAFF
V: TRBV14
size: NA
J: TRBJ1-1
D: TRBD1

DNA: TGTGCCAGCAGTTTCGGACAGGGGGGTCAGCCCCAGCATTTT
CDR3: CASSFGQGGQPQHF
V: TRBV6-6
size: NA
J: TRBJ1-5
D: TRBD1

DNA: TGTGCCAGCAGCTTGGGAGGGAAGACACGTCCCTACGAGCAGTACTTC
CDR3: CASSLGGKTRPYEQYF
V: TRBV5-4
size: once
J: TRBJ2-7
D: NA

DNA: TGTGCCAGCAGCCCCCAGGGGGCGAGGGAAAAACTGTTTTTT
CDR3: CASSPQGAREKLFF
V: TRBV7-8
size: once
J: TRBJ1-4
D: TRBD1

DNA: TGTGCCAGCAGTCCGGGCCAGCAGGGAAACATTCAGTACTTC
CDR3: CASSPGQQGNIQYF
V: TRBV28
size: NA
J: TRBJ2-4
D: NA

DNA: TGTGCCAGCAGCCCTGCTAGCGGGGCCACCTACGAGCAGTACTTC
CDR3: CASSPASGATYEQYF
V: TRBV7-2
size: NA
J: TRBJ2-7
D: TRBD2

DNA: TGTGCCAGCAGTTTGCCGGGGGGGGAGCTGTTTTTT
CDR3: CASSLPGGELFF
V: TRBV28
size: few
J: TRBJ2-2
D: NA

DNA: TGCAGCGTGGTCGGGGGAGGGCTATCGACCCAGTACTTC
CDR3: CSVVGGGLSTQYF
V: TRBV29-1
size: NA
J: TRBJ2-5
D: TRBD2

DNA: TGCGCCAGCAGCCACATCGGAAGCGGGGAGACCCAGTACTTC
CDR3: CASSHIGSGETQYF
V: TRBV4-3
size: once
J: TRBJ2-5
D: NA

DNA: TGTGCCAGCAGCCTACCTGTACAGGGGGCTAACTACGAAGAGACCCAGTACTTC
CDR3: CASSLPVQGANYEETQYF
V: TRBV6-2/TRBV6-3
size: many
J: TRBJ2-5
D: TRBD1

DNA: TGTGCCAGCAGTGAGGGGACAGCACCTAATGAAAAACTGTTTTTT
CDR3: CASSEGTAPNEKLFF
V: TRBV2
size: NA
J: TRBJ1-4
D: TRBD1

DNA: TGTGCCACCAGTGCCTCGGGGTACGAGCAGTACTTC
CDR3: CATSASGYEQYF
V: TRBV24-1
size: NA
J: TRBJ2-7
D: NA

DNA: TGTGCCAGCAGCTTAGACTCTTCACCCCTCCACTTT
CDR3: CASSLDSSPLHF
V: TRBV7-8
size: NA
J: TRBJ1-6
D: NA

DNA: TGTGCCAGCAGCCGGACAGGGGGCGATGGCTACACCTTC
CDR3: CASSRTGGDGYTF
V: TRBV4-2
size: NA
J: TRBJ1-2
D: TRBD1

DNA: TGTGCCAGTTCACAGGGAATCAATCAGCCCCAGCATTTT
CDR3: CASSQGINQPQHF
V: TRBV19
size: NA
J: TRBJ1-5
D: NA

DNA: TGTGCCAGCAGCGTTATGGGGGGATCCTACGAGCAGTACTTC
CDR3: CASSVMGGSYEQYF
V: TRBV7-2
size: NA
J: TRBJ2-7
D: NA

DNA: TGTGCCAGCAGCGTAGCTACAGGGGGGTGGGAGACCCAGTACTTC
CDR3: CASSVATGGWETQYF
V: TRBV9
size: NA
J: TRBJ2-5
D: TRBD1

DNA: TGCGCCAGCAGCGGCGGACAGGGGTCGACTGAAGCTTTCTTT
CDR3: CASSGGQGSTEAFF
V: TRBV5-1
size: NA
J: TRBJ1-1
D: TRBD1

DNA: TGTGCCAGCAGTCCGGGACAGGATGAAAAACTGTTTTTT
CDR3: CASSPGQDEKLFF
V: TRBV2
size: NA
J: TRBJ1-4
D: TRBD1

DNA: TGCGCCAGCACCCTGGACAGGGGGTTGGGGAACACCATATATTTT
CDR3: CASTLDRGLGNTIYF
V: TRBV10-1
size: NA
J: TRBJ1-3
D: TRBD1

DNA: TGTGCCAGTAGTATGTCTAGCGGGGGCCACGGGGGAGATACGCAGTATTTT
CDR3: CASSMSSGGHGGDTQYF
V: TRBV19
size: NA
J: TRBJ2-3
D: TRBD2

DNA: TGTGCCAGCAGCCAAGAAGGGGGACAGGGGGAGACCCAGTACTTC
CDR3: CASSQEGGQGETQYF
V: TRBV3-1/TRBV3-2
size: NA
J: TRBJ2-5
D: TRBD1

DNA: TGTGCCAGCTCACCAAATTCACAGAACCAAGAGACCCAGTACTTC
CDR3: CASSPNSQNQETQYF
V: TRBV18
size: NA
J: TRBJ2-5
D: NA

DNA: TGTGCCACCAGCTTCTCCCAGGCAGGCCTTATTGAAAAACTGTTTTTT
CDR3: CATSFSQAGLIEKLFF
V: TRBV15
size: NA
J: TRBJ1-4
D: NA

DNA: TGCGCCAGCAGCTCTGGGGAGTCTAGCAATCAGCCCCAGCATTTT
CDR3: CASSSGESSNQPQHF
V: TRBV5-1
size: NA
J: TRBJ1-5
D: NA

DNA: TGTGCCAGCAGTGAAAGAGGGGGGGCTGAAGCTTTCTTT
CDR3: CASSERGGAEAFF
V: TRBV6-1
size: NA
J: TRBJ1-1
D: NA

DNA: TGTGCCAGCAGCCGACAGGGGCCCGAGAACACCGGGGAGCTGTTTTTT
CDR3: CASSRQGPENTGELFF
V: TRBV6-6
size: NA
J: TRBJ2-2
D: TRBD1